Below, 24 T cell receptor beta chains from the same sample are listed, as sequenced in a study of blood T cell repertoires in COVID-19 (dated by TCRdb to the early 2020s). The library relied on the immunoSEQ multiplex PCR assay. Sourced from immuneACCESS, this table was stored by TCRdb with only in-frame sequences that have V and J called. A share of the clones is absent; for the studies checked, an unresolved V gene accounts for under half, and the remainder has no known explanation. The sample table lists around 190,000 clones, about 90% of them with a count of one. Clones ranked in the top ten supply approximately 1.5% of the sample. Sequenced sample: peripheral blood. The source is a man aged 18 to 29 with active or convalescent COVID-19.

This chain links TRBV19 with TRBJ1-5, with no clear D. Trimming took 3 bases from V and 5 from J, leaving 11 bases between them. CDR3 size: 14 residues. Looked up from germline, CDR1 is LNHDA and CDR2 is SQIVND (reference sequence). The CDR3 reads CASSIANSDQPQHF. Written as DNA, the CDR3 is TGTGCCAGTAGTATTGCGAATTCGGATCAGCCCCAGCATTTT.

This chain links TRBV5-1 with TRBJ2-3, with 8 bases aligning to TRBD1. From germline, CDR1 is SGHRS and CDR2 YFSETQ. Germline trimming cut 7 bases from V and 5 bases from J; bases unmatched to any gene: 9. The CDR3 has 14 residues. CDR3 coding DNA: TGCGCCAGCGGATCCGGGACAGGTAGAGATACGCAGTATTTT. This gives the protein CASGSGTGRDTQYF.

V gene TRBV6-1 combines with J gene TRBJ2-5; D possibly corresponds to TRBD1 (6 bases). This CDR3 region has 16 residues. Germline CDR1 reads MNHNS; CDR2 reads SASEGT. The V end was cut by 3 bases, the J end by 3 bases, with 17 bases between. Here the CDR3 reads CASSDGTGLGKETQYF. The CDR3 nucleotides read TGTGCCAGCAGTGATGGTACAGGGCTCGGGAAAGAGACCCAGTACTTC.

V is TRBV9 and J is TRBJ2-2, with D tentatively TRBD1 (6 bases). The CDR3 runs to 14 residues. Trimming took off 4 bases at V and 2 bases at J, with 9 bases between the two ends. Germline assignment: CDR1 SGDLS and CDR2 YYNGEE. CDR3 sequence: CASSPGHNTGELFF. The CDR3 nucleotides read TGTGCCAGCAGCCCGGGACATAACACCGGGGAGCTGTTTTTT.

This clone was counted between two and nine times. The chain has TRBV5-4 and TRBJ1-2, with a tentative D call TRBD1 (5 bases). Germline loops: CDR1 SGHNT, CDR2 YYREEE (reference sequence). The CDR3 loop spans 13 amino acids. Trimming left V 7 bases short and J 7 bases short, with 17 bases between. The CDR3 protein is CASYLGGDSGYTF. The CDR3 nucleotides are TGTGCCAGCTACCTCGGGGGGGATTCTGGCTACACCTTC.

This sequence joins TRBV12-5 and TRBJ2-7; TRBD2 aligns across 9 bases. Losses at the gene ends were 2 bases for V and 0 bases for J; bases not matched to a gene: 2. The CDR3 runs 15 residues. Germline V gives CDR1 LGHNT, CDR2 FRNRAP. The CDR3 nucleotides are TGTGCTAGTGGTTTGAGCGGGAGGAACTCCTACGAGCAGTACTTC. Amino acid sequence: CASGLSGRNSYEQYF. Combining the CDR3 with reference TRBV12-5 and TRBJ2-7 gives the whole variable domain DARVTQTPRHKVTEMGQEVTMRCQPILGHNTVFWYRQTMMQGLELLAYFRNRAPLDDSGMPKDRFSAEMPDATLATLKIQPSEPRDSAVYFCASGLSGRNSYEQYFGPGTRLTVT.

The chain joins TRBV30 to TRBJ1-1, with 8 bases identical to TRBD1. The length of the CDR3 is 13 residues. V shed 4 bases, J shed 5 bases, and the junction held 6 bases outside the gene matches. The germline V gene encodes CDR1 GTSNPN and CDR2 SVGIG (reference sequence). The CDR3 nucleotides read TGTGCCTGGACCGGACAGGGATTGACTGAAGCTTTCTTT. It specifies CAWTGQGLTEAFF.

This sequence joins TRBV15 and TRBJ2-7, with D uncertain. The CDR3 length is 15 residues. V was pared by 0 bases and J by 6 bases, with 15 bases between. CDR1 is LNHNV and CDR2 is YYDKDF in the germline V gene (reference sequence). The CDR3 sequence is CATSRDITVTGEQYF. As DNA, the CDR3 is TGTGCCACCAGCAGAGATATTACCGTGACGGGCGAGCAGTACTTC.

This clone was observed a few times. The V call is TRBV2, the J call TRBJ1-1; 9 nucleotides line up with TRBD1. Per germline, CDR1 SNHLY and CDR2 FYNNEI. With 8 bases clipped from V and 5 bases from J, the junction kept 9 bases outside the gene matches. The CDR3 is made up of 14 amino acids. CDR3 region: CASQDRGGWTEAFF. CDR3 nucleotide sequence: TGTGCCAGCCAGGACAGGGGAGGATGGACTGAAGCTTTCTTT.

The rearrangement links TRBV18 to TRBJ1-3; weak D call: TRBD1 (6 bases). Germline values: CDR1 KGHSH, CDR2 LQKENI. This CDR3 region has 15 residues. Trimming cost V 3 bases and J 2 bases, with 11 bases left between them. CDR3 sequence (DNA): TGTGCCAGCTCACCGAGGGACATCCCTGGAAACACCATATATTTT. It translates to CASSPRDIPGNTIYF.

The rearrangement links TRBV9 to TRBJ2-3; TRBD2 might be the D (6 bases). The germline V and J ends were trimmed by 0 bases and 1 base, with 15 bases remaining between them. The CDR3 totals 17 residues. Germline CDR1 and CDR2: SGDLS and YYNGEE. The CDR3 region is CASSVGGSGWGTDTQYF. The CDR3 coding sequence is TGTGCCAGCAGCGTAGGTGGTAGCGGATGGGGCACAGATACGCAGTATTTT.

This chain joins TRBV27 and TRBJ2-7, with TRBD1 identical over 8 bases. The CDR3 runs to 13 residues. Germline V CDR1 and CDR2: MNHEY, SMNVEV (reference sequence). V shed 8 bases, J shed 2 bases, and the junction held 5 bases outside the gene matches. The CDR3: CASAQGVPYEQYF. In DNA, the CDR3 is TGTGCCAGCGCACAGGGGGTTCCCTACGAGCAGTACTTC.

The CDR3 DNA reads as TGTGCCAGCAGTTACCCGGGAAGCACAGATACGCAGTATTTT. This translates into CASSYPGSTDTQYF. The chain is built from TRBV6-2 or TRBV6-3 and TRBJ2-3; TRBD2 might be the D (5 bases). Trimming stripped 2 bases from V and 0 bases from J, with 6 bases between. The CDR3 is made up of 14 amino acids. Looked up from germline, CDR1 is MNHEY and CDR2 is SVGEGT.

This chain joins TRBV4-1 and TRBJ1-2; 9 bases are shared with TRBD1. V was clipped by 1 base and J by 3 bases; unmatched bases: 6. This CDR3 is built from 16 residues. The V gene's germline CDR1 is MGHRA and CDR2 YSYEKL. CDR3 coding DNA: TGCGCCAGCAGCCAAGGCGGACAGGGGCGGCACTATGGCTACACCTTC. This codes for CASSQGGQGRHYGYTF.

Of note for this clone: The sample carries other DNA sequences with the same CDR3. This chain connects TRBV5-1 to TRBJ2-3; 10 nucleotides agree with TRBD1. The germline gives CDR1 SGHRS, CDR2 YFSETQ. CDR3 length equals 14 residues. V lost 5 bases, J lost 3 bases, and 3 bases stayed unmatched. The CDR3 DNA reads as TGCGCCAGCAGTCTGGACAGGGGGACAGATACGCAGTATTTT. Its translation: CASSLDRGTDTQYF.

The gene calls are TRBV11-2 and TRBJ1-1; D is undetermined. The CDR3 contains 13 residues. Trimming cost V 3 bases and J 0 bases, with 5 bases left between them. Germline V lookup: CDR1 SGHAT, CDR2 FQNNGV. The CDR3 loop reads CASSFQLNTEAFF. The CDR3 coding sequence is TGTGCCAGCAGCTTCCAGTTGAACACTGAAGCTTTCTTT.

This chain joins TRBV24-1 and TRBJ1-1, with D perhaps TRBD1 (5 bases). V was clipped by 4 bases and J by 5 bases, with 10 bases between them. CDR3 length: 13 amino acids. CDR1 is KGHDR and CDR2 is SFDVKD in the germline V gene. The CDR3 loop is CATSESQGTEAFF. CDR3 DNA sequence: TGTGCCACCAGTGAGTCTCAGGGAACTGAAGCTTTCTTT.

This chain uses TRBV6-5 with TRBJ2-2; D is possibly TRBD1 (6 bases). CDR1 is MNHEY and CDR2 is SVGAGI in the germline V gene. CDR3 size: 15 residues. V lost 6 bases and J 3 bases, leaving 14 bases between the germline ends. CDR3 region: CASRFNRVYTGELFF. The CDR3 DNA is TGTGCCAGCAGATTTAACAGGGTTTACACCGGGGAGCTGTTTTTT.

V and J are TRBV5-1 and TRBJ1-1; the D gene is possibly TRBD1 (5 bases). There are 16 residues in the CDR3. Germline CDR1 is SGHRS and CDR2 is YFSETQ. Trimming cost V 4 bases and J 0 bases, with 16 bases left between them. The CDR3 nucleotides are TGCGCCAGCAGCCTGAGACAGACTTCTATGAACACTGAAGCTTTCTTT. Translated, it gives CASSLRQTSMNTEAFF. The full variable domain, rest sourced from reference TRBV5-1 and TRBJ1-1, is KAGVTQTPRYLIKTRGQQVTLSCSPISGHRSVSWYQQTPGQGLQFLFEYFSETQRNKGNFPGRFSGRQFSNSRSEMNVSTLELGDSALYLCASSLRQTSMNTEAFFGQGTRLTVV.

This sequence joins TRBV7-6 and TRBJ2-1, with 7 bases aligning to TRBD2. The ends lost 1 base at V and 8 bases at J; junction bases unmatched: 5. From germline, CDR1 is SGHVS and CDR2 FNYEAQ. This CDR3 has 14 residues. The CDR3 here is CASSLGGGMDEQFF. DNA of the CDR3: TGTGCCAGCAGCTTAGGGGGAGGGATGGATGAGCAGTTCTTC.

This clone was recorded only once. The chain employs TRBV6-5 and TRBJ1-2, with unresolved D. CDR1 and CDR2 (germline): MNHEY, SVGAGI. The CDR3 is 11 residues long. V gave up 6 bases and J gave up 6 bases, with 8 bases separating them. CDR3 sequence (DNA): TGTGCCAGCAGCCAGATTCATGGCTACACCTTC. It codes for CASSQIHGYTF.

The gene calls are TRBV5-1 and TRBJ2-6; 11 nucleotides match TRBD1. V was clipped by 4 bases and J by 3 bases; unmatched bases: 6. The CDR3 sequence is 17 residues long. Germline CDR1 and CDR2: SGHRS and YFSETQ. The CDR3 spells CASSSGTGGFGANVLTF. The CDR3 bases are TGCGCCAGCAGCAGCGGGACAGGGGGATTTGGGGCCAACGTCCTGACTTTC.

The chain carries TRBV5-4 and TRBJ1-4, with D hard to call. CDR3 length: 14 amino acids. In germline, CDR1 is SGHNT, CDR2 YYREEE (reference sequence). V was cut by 0 bases and J by 3 bases, with 6 bases left in between. The chain's CDR3 is CASSLDRSNEKLFF. CDR3 DNA sequence: TGTGCCAGCAGCTTGGACAGATCTAATGAAAAACTGTTTTTT.

The chain combines TRBV30 with TRBJ2-3; perhaps TRBD2 as D (5 bases). V dropped 1 base and J dropped 2 bases, with 7 bases sitting between them. This CDR3 is built from 13 residues. CDR1 is GTSNPN and CDR2 is SVGIG in the germline V gene (reference sequence). The CDR3 loop is CAWSAGNTDTQYF. The CDR3 DNA is TGTGCCTGGAGTGCGGGAAACACAGATACGCAGTATTTT.